The TCR beta chain described here comes from a study of T cell repertoires in cytomegalovirus infection. General study findings and limits: The ex vivo response showed dominance by HLA-C-restricted CMV-specific TCR beta clonotypes.

V was shortened by 5 bases and J by 4 bases, with 14 bases between the two germline ends. The CDR3 spans 14 residues. CDR1 is SGHTA and CDR2 is FQGNSA in the germline V gene. TCRdb fed the reads into MiXCR, producing one record per CDR3 protein. The sample holds fewer than 55,000 distinct CDR3 sequences, roughly 21% seen once. This clonotype has more than one count but fewer than ten. The antigen remains unidentified. The receptor comes from a human donor in good health (CMV status not recorded). Some clones in this sample may be carry-over from other donors' samples. V gene TRBV7-2 combines with J gene TRBJ1-1, with D perhaps TRBD1 (5 bases). Here the sequenced sample was CD8+ T cells from cultured PBMCs, taken from culture after CMV antigen stimulation. CDR3 residues: CASSRGELGTEAFF. Here the CDR3 DNA reads TGTGCCAGCAGCCGAGGGGAGTTAGGCACTGAAGCTTTCTTT.